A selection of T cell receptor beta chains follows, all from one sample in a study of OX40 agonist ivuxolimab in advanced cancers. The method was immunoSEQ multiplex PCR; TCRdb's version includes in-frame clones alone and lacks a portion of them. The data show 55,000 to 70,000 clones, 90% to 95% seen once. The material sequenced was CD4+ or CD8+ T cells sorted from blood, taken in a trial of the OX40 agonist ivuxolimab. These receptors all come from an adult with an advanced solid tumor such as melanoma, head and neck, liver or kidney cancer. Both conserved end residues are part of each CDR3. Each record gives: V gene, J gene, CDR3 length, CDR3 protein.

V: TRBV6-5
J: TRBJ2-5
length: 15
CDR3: CASSYSTSGGETQYF

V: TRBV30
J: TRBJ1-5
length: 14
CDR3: CAWSVGQPGQPQHF

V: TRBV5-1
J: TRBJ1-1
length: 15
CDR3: CASSLVQGLDTEAFF

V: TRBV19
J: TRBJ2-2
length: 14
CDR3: CASSWSRAAGELFF

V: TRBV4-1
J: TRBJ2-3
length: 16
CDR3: CASSHDSSLGTDTQYF

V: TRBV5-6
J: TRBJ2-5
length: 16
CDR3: CASSLEAALAVETQYF

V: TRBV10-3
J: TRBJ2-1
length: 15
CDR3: CAISGRTQGGDEQFF

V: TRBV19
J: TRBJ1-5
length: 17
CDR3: CASSILPPPYSNQPQHF

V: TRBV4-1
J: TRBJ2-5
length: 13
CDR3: CASSWRLQETQYF

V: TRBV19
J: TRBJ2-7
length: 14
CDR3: CASSPGQLGYEQYF

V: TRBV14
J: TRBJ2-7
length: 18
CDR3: CASSLPGQGKGGSYEQYF

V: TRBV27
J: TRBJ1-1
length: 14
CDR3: CASSLIVRPAEAFF

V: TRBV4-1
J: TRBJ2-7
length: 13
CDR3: CASSVKSSYEQYF

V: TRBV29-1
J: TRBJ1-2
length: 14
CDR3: CSVEEDARPYGYTF

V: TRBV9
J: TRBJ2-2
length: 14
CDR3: CASSPRDKVGELFF

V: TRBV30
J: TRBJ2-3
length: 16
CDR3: CAWSVSPTSYTDTQYF

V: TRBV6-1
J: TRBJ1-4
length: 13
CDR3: CASSEVWGEKLFF

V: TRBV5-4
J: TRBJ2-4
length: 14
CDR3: CASSSLLGGNIQYF

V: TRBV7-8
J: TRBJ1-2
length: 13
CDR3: CASSSSGGGGYTF

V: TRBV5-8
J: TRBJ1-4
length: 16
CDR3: CASSNGVQRLNEKLFF

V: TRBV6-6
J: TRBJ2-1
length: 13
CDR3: CASSYPPENEQFF